A single sample is the source of the 12 T cell receptor beta chains below, sequenced in a study of T cells in Graves' hyperthyroidism and ophthalmopathy. RNA transcripts served as the template for amplifying TCR beta CDR3 regions. HTBI primers were used for first-round RT-PCR of the TCR CDR3. MiXCR was run by TCRdb on the multiplex PCR reads, yielding one entry per CDR3 protein. The sample includes around 600,000 distinct CDR3 sequences, 13% to 15% of them seen just once. Sequences were obtained from blood. The receptor source for this set is a woman aged 45-60 years with Graves' ophthalmopathy.

This clonotype was detected a few times. A much larger clone lies one base from this, so it may be a read error. The gene calls are TRBV7-3 and TRBJ1-1; D call uncertain. Trimming stripped 3 bases from V and 3 bases from J, with 8 bases between. The CDR3 loop spans 13 amino acids. Per germline, CDR1 SGHTA and CDR2 FQGTGA. The CDR3 DNA is TGTGCCAGCAGCTTTCAAGTGGACACTGAAGCTTTCTTT. It specifies CASSFQVDTEAFF.

V usage is TRBV20-1 and J usage is TRBJ2-5; D is possibly TRBD2 (5 bases). Germline CDR1 and CDR2: DFQATT and SNEGSKA (reference sequence). This CDR3 is built from 11 residues. V lost 2 bases and J 13 bases, leaving 14 bases between the germline ends. CDR3 sequence: CSARYDGELYF. The DNA of the CDR3 is TGCAGTGCTAGATATGACGGGGAACTGTACTTC.

This clonotype showed up many times. V usage is TRBV20-1 and J usage is TRBJ2-1; 8 nucleotides agree with TRBD2. The trim removed 5 bases at V and 2 bases at J, leaving 5 bases unmatched. Germline CDR1 is DFQATT and CDR2 is SNEGSKA (reference sequence). The CDR3 extends over 14 amino acids. CDR3 nucleotide sequence: TGCAGTGCTTCCGGGACTAGGGCCTACAATGAGCAGTTCTTC. It codes for CSASGTRAYNEQFF.

V usage is TRBV5-1 and J usage is TRBJ2-1, with 15 bases that match TRBD2. Germline lookup yields CDR1 SGHRS and CDR2 YFSETQ. This CDR3 region has 17 residues. V trimming: 3 bases; J trimming: 6 bases; junction bases outside the gene matches: 7. CDR3 sequence (DNA): TGCGCCAGCAGCTACGGGACTAGCGGGAGGACAATCAATGAGCAGTTCTTC. This gives the protein CASSYGTSGRTINEQFF.

In this sample, this clonotype turned up many times. V usage is TRBV6-6 and J usage is TRBJ1-1, with unresolved D. The CDR3 length is 14 residues. V dropped 0 bases and J dropped 1 base, with 6 bases sitting between them. Germline loops: CDR1 MNHNY, CDR2 SVGAGI (reference sequence). DNA for the CDR3: TGTGCCAGCAGTTACTCAGGCGCGAACACTGAAGCTTTCTTT. Amino acids: CASSYSGANTEAFF.

The table lists this clonotype with many counts. The rearrangement links TRBV27 to TRBJ2-3, with 7 bases fitting TRBD2. Germline trimming cut 11 bases from V and 2 bases from J; bases unmatched to any gene: 10. From germline, CDR1 is MNHEY and CDR2 SMNVEV (reference sequence). The CDR3 extends over 14 amino acids. The chain's CDR3 is CASKIAGFTDTQYF. CDR3 nucleotides: TGTGCCTCTAAGATAGCGGGTTTCACAGATACGCAGTATTTT.

In this sample, this clonotype turned up many times. The V gene is TRBV20-1, the J gene TRBJ1-5; D is unclear. V lost 0 bases, J lost 7 bases, and 10 bases lay in between. This CDR3 contains 13 residues. The germline V gene encodes CDR1 DFQATT and CDR2 SNEGSKA (reference sequence). The CDR3 spells CSARDGRSQPQHF. DNA for the CDR3: TGCAGTGCTAGAGATGGGAGGTCCCAGCCCCAGCATTTT.

The gene calls are TRBV12-3 or TRBV12-4 and TRBJ2-5, with 7 bases matching TRBD1. The V segment lost 4 bases and the J segment 0 bases; nucleotides outside the gene matches: 2. CDR3 length: 14 amino acids. The CDR3 coding sequence is TGTGCCAGCAGTTCTGGGACAGACCAAGAGACCCAGTACTTC. It encodes CASSSGTDQETQYF.

This clonotype was seen repeatedly, ten times or more. This chain links TRBV24-1 with TRBJ2-2, with TRBD1 matching over 11 bases. V gave up 3 bases and J gave up 5 bases; unmatched junction bases: 4. The CDR3 runs 16 residues. The germline V gene has CDR1 KGHDR and CDR2 SFDVKD. CDR3 DNA sequence: TGTGCCACCAGTGATCCCGGGACAGGGGGAACCGGGGAGCTGTTTTTT. This translates into CATSDPGTGGTGELFF.

This clonotype was counted at least ten times. CDR3 protein: CSARNLLSNQPQHF. The CDR3 region has the DNA TGCAGTGCTAGAAATCTACTTAGCAATCAGCCCCAGCATTTT. V is TRBV20-1 and J is TRBJ1-5; no clear D. Germline V lookup: CDR1 DFQATT, CDR2 SNEGSKA (reference sequence). The CDR3 has 14 residues. V gave up 2 bases and J gave up 0 bases, with 8 bases separating them.

This clonotype was counted many times. The rearrangement uses TRBV20-1 and TRBJ2-1; D uncertain. Germline V CDR1 and CDR2: DFQATT, SNEGSKA (reference sequence). Trimming took off 5 bases at V and 0 bases at J, with 11 bases between the two ends. CDR3 length: 14 residues. The CDR3 DNA reads as TGCAGTGCTCGGTACCGAAGCTCCTACAATGAGCAGTTCTTC. As protein: CSARYRSSYNEQFF.

This clonotype came up a few times. The rearrangement uses TRBV10-3 and TRBJ1-4; TRBD1 matches at 7 bases. CDR1 is ENHRY and CDR2 is SYGVKD in the germline V gene. Trimming cost V 4 bases and J 5 bases; bases outside gene matches: 1. The CDR3 length is 13 residues. CDR3 sequence (DNA): TGTGCCATCAGTGCGACAGGGAATGAAAAACTGTTTTTT. This translates into CAISATGNEKLFF.